One and the same sample provided the 14 T cell receptor beta chains below, sequenced in a study of T cell responses to AZD1222 COVID-19 vaccine. The table came from immunoSEQ multiplex PCR; TCRdb's copy has only in-frame clones and leaves some out. The repertoire has some 100,000 clones, about 93% of them found once; the top ten carry roughly 1.8%. The material sequenced was peripheral blood, taken on day 0 of AZD1222 vaccination. These receptors originate from an adult in good health.

The gene calls are TRBV10-1 and TRBJ1-3, with D possibly being TRBD1 (6 bases). This CDR3 is 14 amino acids long. Germline V gene lookup returns CDR1 WNHNN and CDR2 SYGVQD (reference sequence). V lost 6 bases, J lost 2 bases, and 11 bases lay in between. As DNA, the CDR3 is TGCGCCAGCAGCGCGACAGGAGCTGGAAACACCATATATTTT. It encodes CASSATGAGNTIYF.

The chain joins TRBV2 to TRBJ1-1, with D perhaps matching TRBD1 (5 bases). CDR3 size: 14 residues. Trimming pared 7 bases from V and 7 bases from J, leaving 19 bases between. Germline CDR1 reads SNHLY; CDR2 reads FYNNEI. Here the CDR3 DNA reads TGTGCCAGCAAGGAGGACAACCTTAAGGTTGAAGCTTTCTTT. Translating gives CASKEDNLKVEAFF.

The chain is built from TRBV9 and TRBJ1-5; D not certain. Trimming shortened V by 0 bases and J by 4 bases, and 5 bases separated the two germline ends. This CDR3 spans 13 amino acids. Germline-derived CDR1 and CDR2 are SGDLS and YYNGEE. The DNA for the CDR3 is TGTGCCAGCAGCGTAGAACAGAATCAGCCCCAGCATTTT. It specifies CASSVEQNQPQHF.

The V and J genes are TRBV10-3 and TRBJ2-2; D is unresolved. V was cut by 7 bases and J by 0 bases, with 15 bases left in between. The CDR3 is 16 residues long. Germline CDR1 reads ENHRY; CDR2 reads SYGVKD. The CDR3 coding sequence is TGTGCCATCAAGGCCTCCGCAACCGCGAACACCGGGGAGCTGTTTTTT. It yields the protein CAIKASATANTGELFF.

There are a few counts of this clone. V is TRBV7-8 and J is TRBJ2-2, with D maybe TRBD1 (5 bases). From germline, CDR1 is SGHVS and CDR2 FQNEAQ. The CDR3 is made up of 14 amino acids. V was cut by 5 bases and J by 7 bases, with 14 bases left in between. CDR3 region: CASSAQGAIGELFF. CDR3 nucleotide sequence: TGTGCCAGCAGCGCTCAAGGGGCTATCGGGGAGCTGTTTTTT.

This clone was counted a single time. The V call is TRBV27, the J call TRBJ2-6, with D unclear. The germline V gene has CDR1 MNHEY and CDR2 SMNVEV (reference sequence). This CDR3 spans 14 amino acids. With 8 bases removed from V and 3 bases from J, the gap between germline ends came to 11 bases. CDR3 amino acids: CASRAGGGANVLTF. DNA of the CDR3: TGTGCCAGCCGGGCCGGTGGTGGGGCCAACGTCCTGACTTTC.

This chain uses TRBV7-9 with TRBJ2-1; 8 nucleotides match TRBD2. Germline loops: CDR1 SEHNR, CDR2 FQNEAQ (reference sequence). The CDR3 is made up of 16 amino acids. V dropped 5 bases and J dropped 6; count of bases not matched to a gene: 12. In DNA form, the CDR3 reads TGTGCCAGCAGCCCACAAGCGGGAGTGAGGTTCAATGAGCAGTTCTTC. Amino acids: CASSPQAGVRFNEQFF.

The V call is TRBV10-3, the J call TRBJ1-1; D is undetermined. The ends were cut back, 0 bases at V and 4 bases at J, with 12 bases in the middle. CDR3 length: 15 residues. Germline V lookup: CDR1 ENHRY, CDR2 SYGVKD. CDR3 region: CAISESNRAGTEAFF. CDR3 nucleotides: TGTGCCATCAGTGAGTCGAATAGGGCCGGCACTGAAGCTTTCTTT.

The genes are TRBV7-3 and TRBJ2-2; D remains unclear. CDR1 and CDR2 from the germline V gene are SGHTA and FQGTGA. V lost 5 bases and J lost 2, with 9 bases in between. There are 14 residues in the CDR3. The DNA for the CDR3 is TGTGCCAGCAGCCCGGTCCTTAACACCGGGGAGCTGTTTTTT. Its translation is CASSPVLNTGELFF.

The CDR3 sequence: CASYSGTSGTDTQYF. The CDR3 bases are TGTGCCAGCTATTCCGGGACTAGCGGTACAGATACGCAGTATTTT. This chain joins TRBV2 and TRBJ2-3; 11 bases fit TRBD2. Germline trimming cut 8 bases from V and 3 bases from J; bases unmatched to any gene: 7. CDR3 length: 15 residues. Germline V gene sequence: CDR1 SNHLY, CDR2 FYNNEI.

V gene TRBV9 combines with J gene TRBJ2-1; 12 bases fit TRBD2. Germline CDR1 is SGDLS and CDR2 is YYNGEE. Trimming cost V 0 bases and J 6 bases; bases outside gene matches: 1. The CDR3 has 15 residues. This CDR3 reads CASSVASGRANEQFF. The CDR3 DNA reads as TGTGCCAGCAGCGTAGCTAGCGGGAGGGCCAATGAGCAGTTCTTC.

V is TRBV6-5 and J is TRBJ1-5; D unclear. This CDR3 is 13 amino acids long. Germline assignment: CDR1 MNHEY and CDR2 SVGAGI. Between the trimmed V and J ends, which lost 6 bases and 0 bases, there was a span of 6 bases. Written as DNA, the CDR3 is TGTGCCAGCAGCCCACTTAGCAATCAGCCCCAGCATTTT. Its protein product is CASSPLSNQPQHF.

The chain is built from TRBV5-1 and TRBJ1-6; 7 nucleotides align to TRBD1. In germline, CDR1 is SGHRS, CDR2 YFSETQ. CDR3 length: 16 residues. The V segment lost 5 bases and the J segment 8 bases; nucleotides outside the gene matches: 13. The CDR3 sequence is CASRPRTGAWHSPLHF. The DNA for the CDR3 is TGCGCCAGCAGGCCAAGGACAGGTGCCTGGCATTCACCCCTCCACTTT.

The V call is TRBV3-1 (or the pseudogene TRBV3-2), the J call TRBJ1-2; D gene ambiguous. Germline loops: CDR1 LGHDT, CDR2 YNNKEL (reference sequence). This CDR3 has 14 amino acids. Between the trimmed V and J ends, which lost 0 bases and 5 bases, there was a span of 10 bases. CDR3 sequence reads: CASSQDSGKYGYTF. The CDR3 nucleotides are TGTGCCAGCAGCCAAGACTCAGGAAAGTATGGCTACACCTTC.